The 25 T cell receptor beta chains listed next were all sequenced from one sample in a study of shared clonotypes between healthy human individuals. Clones were sequenced by immunoSEQ multiplex PCR, and TCRdb holds only the in-frame ones, with some missing. In the table there are roughly 720,000 clones, 90% of which are singletons. The sequenced material came from memory CD8+ T cells from PBMCs. Regarding subset: CD45RO+ cells pooled with CCR7-negative TemRA cells. Receptors originate from a man between 18 and 35 years old in good health. Some clones in this sample may be carry-over from other donors' samples.

The rearrangement joins TRBV14 to TRBJ1-4; a possible D gene is TRBD1 (5 bases). The germline V gene encodes CDR1 SGHDN and CDR2 FVKESK. The CDR3 covers 16 residues. Deletions cut 4 bases from V and 0 bases from J, with 12 bases between. CDR3 residues: CASSPFQGPTNEKLFF. CDR3 nucleotides: TGTGCCAGCAGCCCCTTTCAGGGACCAACTAATGAAAAACTGTTTTTT.

This clone occurred a few times. The gene calls are TRBV4-2 and TRBJ1-5; D uncertain. CDR1 LGHNA and CDR2 YNFKEQ come from the germline V gene. Trimming removed 8 bases from V and 1 base from J, with 12 bases in between. The CDR3 length is 14 residues. The CDR3 DNA follows: TGTGCCAGCTCTAGTTTCGAGAGCAATCAGCCCCAGCATTTT. This translates into CASSSFESNQPQHF.

CDR3 bases: TGTGCCATGGGGGCCCTAAACTACAATGAGCAGTTCTTC. Residues: CAMGALNYNEQFF. The chain employs TRBV10-3 and TRBJ2-1; possibly TRBD1 for D (6 bases). CDR3 length: 13 amino acids. The germline CDR1 and CDR2 sequences are ENHRY and SYGVKD. Trimming took off 9 bases at V and 3 bases at J, with 12 bases between the two ends.

The V gene is TRBV7-7, the J gene TRBJ2-2; D gene unclear. The CDR3 length is 13 residues. In germline, CDR1 is SSHAT, CDR2 FNYEAQ (reference sequence). Trimming removed 0 bases from V and 3 bases from J, with 2 bases in between. Here the CDR3 reads CASSLADTGELFF. The CDR3 DNA reads as TGTGCCAGCAGCTTAGCCGACACCGGGGAGCTGTTTTTT.

This clone was picked up many times. The rearrangement links TRBV6-1 to TRBJ2-3; D not resolved. V gave up 8 bases and J gave up 7 bases, with 10 bases separating them. This CDR3 contains 11 residues. Germline V gives CDR1 MNHNS, CDR2 SASEGT. The CDR3: CASGFANTQYF. The CDR3 nucleotides read TGTGCCAGCGGCTTCGCCAATACGCAGTATTTT.

V usage is TRBV15 and J usage is TRBJ1-2; a possible D gene is TRBD1 (6 bases). The CDR3 loop spans 13 amino acids. CDR1 is LNHNV and CDR2 is YYDKDF in the germline V gene (reference sequence). Trimming removed 5 bases at V and 6 bases at J, with 13 bases between. The CDR3 DNA sequence: TGTGCCACCAGCCTGGACAGCGTTCATGGCTACACCTTC. It translates to CATSLDSVHGYTF.

The J gene is TRBJ2-4, the V gene TRBV7-6; no clear D gene. The CDR3 is 15 amino acids. Germline V gene sequence: CDR1 SGHVS, CDR2 FNYEAQ. Between the trimmed V and J ends, which lost 5 bases and 0 bases, there was a span of 11 bases. The DNA of the CDR3 is TGTGCCAGCAGCCCGGACGGGTTAGCCAAAAACATTCAGTACTTC. This translates into CASSPDGLAKNIQYF. Filled out from reference TRBV7-6 and TRBJ2-4, the complete variable domain reads GAGVSQSPRYKVTKRGQDVALRCDPISGHVSLYWYRQALGQGPEFLTYFNYEAQQDKSGLPNDRFSAERPEGSISTLTIQRTEQRDSAMYRCASSPDGLAKNIQYFGAGTRLSVL.

CDR3 region: CASSNPIRVVGEKLFF. The CDR3 DNA sequence: TGTGCCAGCAGCAACCCCATAAGGGTGGTTGGTGAAAAACTGTTTTTT. This chain joins TRBV28 and TRBJ1-4; D is unclear. Germline values: CDR1 MDHEN, CDR2 SYDVKM. The CDR3 sequence is 16 residues long. The V and J ends lost 6 bases and 7 bases respectively, with 21 bases between them.

Turning to this clone: Other nucleotide sequences from this sample produce the same CDR3. The chain is built from TRBV19 and TRBJ2-3; perhaps TRBD2 as D (6 bases). The CDR3 length is 14 residues. CDR1 LNHDA and CDR2 SQIVND come from the germline V gene (reference sequence). V lost 3 bases and J lost 0, with 7 bases in between. Here the CDR3 reads CASSIGTSTDTQYF. The CDR3 nucleotides read TGTGCCAGTAGTATTGGGACTAGCACAGATACGCAGTATTTT.

This clone was recorded once. The CDR3 reads CATSSYDSMGGNQPQHF. CDR3 nucleotides: TGTGCCACCAGCAGCTATGATTCTATGGGGGGGAATCAGCCCCAGCATTTT. The genes are TRBV15 and TRBJ1-5; D is possibly TRBD1 (5 bases). CDR1 LNHNV and CDR2 YYDKDF come from the germline V gene (reference sequence). Trimming left V 3 bases short and J 4 bases short, with 19 bases between. The CDR3 sequence is 17 residues long.

The chain employs TRBV9 and TRBJ2-5; the D gene could be TRBD1 or TRBD2 (6 bases each). The CDR3 runs to 15 residues. Germline V CDR1 and CDR2: SGDLS, YYNGEE. Trimming cost V 4 bases and J 1 base, with 14 bases left between them. Here the CDR3 reads CASSPHEGGQETQYF. The CDR3 DNA follows: TGTGCCAGCAGCCCCCATGAGGGGGGCCAAGAGACCCAGTACTTC.

This clone appeared many times. This CDR3 reads CASRPLMGDGYTF. Written as DNA, the CDR3 is TGTGCCAGCAGACCTCTGATGGGTGATGGCTACACCTTC. The rearrangement links TRBV6-5 to TRBJ1-2, with D uncertain. Germline loops: CDR1 MNHEY, CDR2 SVGAGI. The CDR3 runs 13 residues. V lost 6 bases and J 6 bases, leaving 14 bases between the germline ends.

In this sample, this clone turned up once. The gene calls are TRBV7-9 and TRBJ2-5, with unresolved D. This CDR3 is 14 amino acids long. The germline V gene has CDR1 SEHNR and CDR2 FQNEAQ (reference sequence). V lost 1 base to trimming and J lost 2 bases, with 8 bases between them. The CDR3: CASSLVTQQETQYF. The CDR3 nucleotides read TGTGCCAGCAGCTTAGTCACACAGCAAGAGACCCAGTACTTC.

The chain recombines TRBV18 with TRBJ1-2, with 7 bases aligning to TRBD1. The V gene end was trimmed by 6 bases and the J gene end by 2 bases; junction bases not matched to a gene: 18. The CDR3 consists of 18 residues. Per the germline V gene, CDR1 is KGHSH and CDR2 is LQKENI. CDR3 sequence (DNA): TGTGCCAGCTCCCCAACAGGGGCCCGAGGTTTCCCAAACTATGGCTACACCTTC. This gives the protein CASSPTGARGFPNYGYTF.

This rearrangement joins TRBV28 to TRBJ2-7, with 8 bases that match TRBD1. J gave up 7 bases and V 3 bases, and 5 bases lay outside the gene matches. This CDR3 comprises 13 residues. The germline V gene has CDR1 MDHEN and CDR2 SYDVKM. CDR3 in amino acids: CASSLQGAREQYF. The CDR3 DNA follows: TGTGCCAGCAGTTTGCAGGGGGCGAGGGAGCAGTACTTC.

This clone turned up a few times. The chain joins TRBV28 to TRBJ1-1; D uncertain. V lost 7 bases, J lost 4 bases, and 16 bases lay in between. The CDR3 loop spans 14 amino acids. Germline CDR1 and CDR2: MDHEN and SYDVKM. CDR3 sequence: CASKRPGPGTEAFF. The CDR3, as DNA: TGTGCCAGCAAACGACCCGGCCCGGGCACTGAAGCTTTCTTT.

The chain couples TRBV6-5 to TRBJ2-7; TRBD2 aligns across 7 bases. The CDR3 is made up of 14 amino acids. V lost 5 bases to trimming and J lost 1 base; unmatched junction nucleotides: 5. The germline CDR1 and CDR2 sequences are MNHEY and SVGAGI. CDR3 loop: CASSHFSGSYEQYF. The CDR3 DNA follows: TGTGCCAGCAGTCACTTTAGCGGGTCCTACGAGCAGTACTTC.

The chain couples TRBV4-2 to TRBJ2-5; perhaps TRBD1 as D (5 bases). The ends were cut back, 0 bases at V and 4 bases at J, with 6 bases in the middle. The CDR3 covers 13 residues. Germline V gene sequence: CDR1 LGHNA, CDR2 YNFKEQ. DNA for the CDR3: TGTGCCAGCAGCCAAGAGGGGCGAGAGACCCAGTACTTC. Its protein product is CASSQEGRETQYF.

The rearrangement links TRBV18 to TRBJ2-5; TRBD1 or TRBD2 may be the D gene (5 bases each). Germline lookup yields CDR1 KGHSH and CDR2 LQKENI. V lost 3 bases and J 3 bases, leaving 14 bases between the germline ends. The CDR3 spans 15 residues. The CDR3 is CASSPVTVGEETQYF. Written as DNA, the CDR3 is TGTGCCAGCTCACCGGTAACGGTGGGGGAAGAGACCCAGTACTTC.

The chain joins TRBV27 to TRBJ2-1; the match to TRBD1 covers 10 bases. After removal of 6 bases from V and 4 bases from J, the junction contained 6 bases not matched to a gene. CDR1 is MNHEY, CDR2 SMNVEV, per germline (reference sequence). The CDR3 consists of 15 residues. The CDR3 nucleotides read TGTGCCAGCAGGCCGGGACAGGGGTATTACAATGAGCAGTTCTTC. It encodes CASRPGQGYYNEQFF.

The chain is built from TRBV4-1 and TRBJ2-5; D gene ambiguous. Germline CDR1 and CDR2: MGHRA and YSYEKL. The CDR3 runs to 14 residues. Trimming cost V 3 bases and J 1 base, with 9 bases left between them. The CDR3 protein is CASSQPHSQETQYF. For the CDR3, the DNA is TGCGCCAGCAGCCAGCCGCACAGCCAAGAGACCCAGTACTTC.

Worth noting for this clone: Different DNA sequences within this sample yield the same CDR3. The rearrangement links TRBV27 to TRBJ2-7; tentatively, D is TRBD1 or TRBD2 (5 bases each). Germline V gene lookup returns CDR1 MNHEY and CDR2 SMNVEV (reference sequence). The CDR3 extends over 12 amino acids. Trimming stripped 3 bases from V and 6 bases from J, with 9 bases between. In DNA, the CDR3 is TGTGCCAGCAGTTTGAGGGGTGGCGAGCAGTACTTC. As protein: CASSLRGGEQYF.

The chain has TRBV28 and TRBJ2-7, with 8 bases matching TRBD1. The CDR3 spans 14 residues. With 9 bases clipped from V and 6 bases from J, the junction kept 13 bases outside the gene matches. Germline values: CDR1 MDHEN, CDR2 SYDVKM. CDR3 bases: TGTGCCAGTTCCTTATTAGGCGGGACAGGCGAGCAGTACTTC. It specifies CASSLLGGTGEQYF. Full variable domain (remainder filled in from reference TRBV28 and TRBJ2-7): DVKVTQSSRYLVKRTGEKVFLECVQDMDHENMFWYRQDPGLGLRLIYFSYDVKMKEKGDIPEGYSVSREKKERFSLILESASTNQTSMYLCASSLLGGTGEQYFGPGTRLTVT.

Concerning this clone: The same CDR3 is also encoded by other DNA sequences in this sample. The chain carries TRBV2 and TRBJ2-7; D is undetermined. CDR1 and CDR2 (germline): SNHLY, FYNNEI. The length of the CDR3 is 10 residues. V lost 6 bases to trimming and J lost 3 bases, with 3 bases between them. The CDR3 protein is CASRDYEQYF. As DNA, the CDR3 is TGTGCCAGCAGAGACTACGAGCAGTACTTC.

The J gene is TRBJ2-3, the V gene TRBV4-1, with D perhaps TRBD1 (9 bases). Germline V gene sequence: CDR1 MGHRA, CDR2 YSYEKL. This CDR3 is built from 17 residues. V was shortened by 4 bases and J by 1 base, with 18 bases between the two germline ends. The CDR3 region is CASSPGGGTGRTDTQYF. CDR3 in DNA: TGCGCCAGCAGCCCCGGGGGGGGGACAGGGCGCACAGATACGCAGTATTTT.